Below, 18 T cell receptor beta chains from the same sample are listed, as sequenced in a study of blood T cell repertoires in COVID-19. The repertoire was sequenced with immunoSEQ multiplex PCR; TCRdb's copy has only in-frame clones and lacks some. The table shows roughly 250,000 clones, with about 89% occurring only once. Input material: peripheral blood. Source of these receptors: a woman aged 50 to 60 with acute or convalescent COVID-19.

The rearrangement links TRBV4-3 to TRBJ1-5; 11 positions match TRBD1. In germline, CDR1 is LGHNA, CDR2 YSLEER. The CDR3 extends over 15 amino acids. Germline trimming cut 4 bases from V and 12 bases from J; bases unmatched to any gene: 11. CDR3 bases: TGCGCCAGCAGCCGGATTTGGACAGGGGGCGAGGTCCAGCATTTT. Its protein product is CASSRIWTGGEVQHF.

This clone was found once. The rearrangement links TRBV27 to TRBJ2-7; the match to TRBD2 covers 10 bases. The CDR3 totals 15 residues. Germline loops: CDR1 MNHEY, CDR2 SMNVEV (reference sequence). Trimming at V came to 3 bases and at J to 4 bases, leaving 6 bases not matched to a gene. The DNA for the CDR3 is TGTGCCAGCAGTTTGCTAGCGGGAGCTCTATACGAGCAGTACTTC. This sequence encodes CASSLLAGALYEQYF.

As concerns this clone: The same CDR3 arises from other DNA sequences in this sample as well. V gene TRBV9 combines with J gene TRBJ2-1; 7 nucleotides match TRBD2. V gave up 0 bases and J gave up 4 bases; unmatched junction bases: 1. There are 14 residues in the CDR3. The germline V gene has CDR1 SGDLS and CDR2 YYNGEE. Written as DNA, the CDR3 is TGTGCCAGCAGCGTAGCTAGCGGTTACAATGAGCAGTTCTTC. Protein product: CASSVASGYNEQFF.

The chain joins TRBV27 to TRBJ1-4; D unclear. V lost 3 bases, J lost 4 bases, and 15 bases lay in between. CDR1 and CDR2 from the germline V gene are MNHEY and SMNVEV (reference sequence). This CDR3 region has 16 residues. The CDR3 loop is CASSFRKPRVNEKLFF. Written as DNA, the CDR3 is TGTGCCAGCAGTTTTAGGAAGCCGAGGGTTAATGAAAAACTGTTTTTT.

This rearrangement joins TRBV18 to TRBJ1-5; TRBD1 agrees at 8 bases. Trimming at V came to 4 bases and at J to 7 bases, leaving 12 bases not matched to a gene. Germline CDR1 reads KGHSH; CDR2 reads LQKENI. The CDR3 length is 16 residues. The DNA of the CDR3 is TGTGCCAGCTCACTCACAAGGCAACAGGGGGTGCAGCCCCAGCATTTT. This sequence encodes CASSLTRQQGVQPQHF.

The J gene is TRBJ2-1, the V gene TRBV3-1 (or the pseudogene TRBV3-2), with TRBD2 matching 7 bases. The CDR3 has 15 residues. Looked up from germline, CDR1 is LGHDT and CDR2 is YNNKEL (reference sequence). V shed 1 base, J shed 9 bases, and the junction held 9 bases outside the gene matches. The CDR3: CASSQGVRLAVEQFF. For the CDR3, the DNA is TGTGCCAGCAGCCAAGGCGTTCGGCTAGCGGTTGAGCAGTTCTTC.

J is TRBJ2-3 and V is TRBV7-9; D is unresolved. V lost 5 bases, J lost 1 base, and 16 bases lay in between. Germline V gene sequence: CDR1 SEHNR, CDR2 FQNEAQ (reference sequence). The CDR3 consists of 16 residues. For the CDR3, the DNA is TGTGCCAGCAGCCTTCCAGAAACGGCGGGCACAGATACGCAGTATTTT. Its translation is CASSLPETAGTDTQYF.

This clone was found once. CDR3 in amino acids: CASSGVEPGTGSWGGYTF. As DNA, the CDR3 is TGTGCCAGCAGCGGAGTAGAACCCGGGACAGGGTCTTGGGGTGGCTACACCTTC. This sequence joins TRBV9 and TRBJ1-2; 9 nucleotides align to TRBD1. The CDR3 length is 18 residues. After removal of 3 bases from V and 7 bases from J, the junction contained 19 bases not matched to a gene. Germline CDR1 is SGDLS and CDR2 is YYNGEE.

CDR3 coding DNA: TGTGCCAGCAGCCAAGATGGGACAGGAGTTGGCTACAATGAGCAGTTCTTC. Residues: CASSQDGTGVGYNEQFF. The V call is TRBV4-2, the J call TRBJ2-1; 8 positions agree with TRBD1. CDR1 is LGHNA, CDR2 YNFKEQ, per germline. The CDR3 contains 17 residues. Trimming removed 0 bases from V and 3 bases from J; junction bases left unmatched: 7.

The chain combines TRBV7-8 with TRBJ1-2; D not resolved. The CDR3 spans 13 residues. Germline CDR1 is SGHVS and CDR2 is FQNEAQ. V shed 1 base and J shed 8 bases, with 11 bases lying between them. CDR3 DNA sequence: TGTGCCAGCAGCTTAGTTCCCGGCGGCGGCTACACCTTC. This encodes CASSLVPGGGYTF.

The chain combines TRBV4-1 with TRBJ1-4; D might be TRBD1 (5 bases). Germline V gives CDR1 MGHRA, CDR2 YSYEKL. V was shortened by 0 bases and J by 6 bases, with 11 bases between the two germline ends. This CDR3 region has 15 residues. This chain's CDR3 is CASSQEGTAHEKLFF. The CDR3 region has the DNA TGCGCCAGCAGCCAAGAGGGGACTGCTCATGAAAAACTGTTTTTT.

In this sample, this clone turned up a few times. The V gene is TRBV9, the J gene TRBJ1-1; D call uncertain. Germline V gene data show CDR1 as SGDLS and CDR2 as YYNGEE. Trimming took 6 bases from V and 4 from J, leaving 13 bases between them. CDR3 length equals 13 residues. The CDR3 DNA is TGTGCCAGCATCACCGGGATCGGCACTGAAGCTTTCTTT. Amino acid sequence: CASITGIGTEAFF.

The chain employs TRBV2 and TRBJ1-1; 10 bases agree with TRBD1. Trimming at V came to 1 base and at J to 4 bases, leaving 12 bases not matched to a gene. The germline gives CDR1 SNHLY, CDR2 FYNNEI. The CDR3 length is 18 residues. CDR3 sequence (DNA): TGTGCCAGCAGTGAAGTCGGCGACAGGGGGCCCGGGGGCACTGAAGCTTTCTTT. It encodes CASSEVGDRGPGGTEAFF.

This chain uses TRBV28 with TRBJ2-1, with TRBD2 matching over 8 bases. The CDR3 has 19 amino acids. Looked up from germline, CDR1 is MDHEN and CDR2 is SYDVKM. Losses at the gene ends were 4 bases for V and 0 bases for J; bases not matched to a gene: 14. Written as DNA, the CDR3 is TGTGCCAGCAGTTCCTCGGCGGGAGGCCCCCCAAGCTCCTACAATGAGCAGTTCTTC. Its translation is CASSSSAGGPPSSYNEQFF.

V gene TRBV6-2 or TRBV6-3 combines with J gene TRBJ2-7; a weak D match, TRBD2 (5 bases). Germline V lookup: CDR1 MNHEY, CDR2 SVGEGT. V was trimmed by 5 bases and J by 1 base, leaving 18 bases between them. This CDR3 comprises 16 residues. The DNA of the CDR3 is TGTGCCAGCAGTCCCTTGGGGAGCGGCCGTTCCTACGAGCAGTACTTC. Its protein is CASSPLGSGRSYEQYF.

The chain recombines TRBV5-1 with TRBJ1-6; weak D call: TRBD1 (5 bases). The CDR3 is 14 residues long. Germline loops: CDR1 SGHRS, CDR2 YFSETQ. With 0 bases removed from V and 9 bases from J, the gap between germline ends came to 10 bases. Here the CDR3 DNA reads TGCGCCAGCAGCTTGGCAGGGTTGGGTTCACCCCTCCACTTT. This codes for CASSLAGLGSPLHF.

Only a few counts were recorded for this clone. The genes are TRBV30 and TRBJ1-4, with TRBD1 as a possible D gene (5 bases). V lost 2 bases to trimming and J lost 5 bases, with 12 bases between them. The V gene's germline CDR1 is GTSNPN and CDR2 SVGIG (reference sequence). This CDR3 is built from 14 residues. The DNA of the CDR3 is TGTGCCTGGAGTTTCCAGGGACTGAATGAAAAACTGTTTTTT. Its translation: CAWSFQGLNEKLFF.

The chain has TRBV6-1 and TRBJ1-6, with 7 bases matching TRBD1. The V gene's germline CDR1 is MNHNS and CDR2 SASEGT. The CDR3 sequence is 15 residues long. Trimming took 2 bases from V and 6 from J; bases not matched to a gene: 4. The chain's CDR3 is CASSEWTGPNSPLHF. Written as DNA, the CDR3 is TGTGCCAGCAGTGAATGGACAGGCCCTAATTCACCCCTCCACTTT.